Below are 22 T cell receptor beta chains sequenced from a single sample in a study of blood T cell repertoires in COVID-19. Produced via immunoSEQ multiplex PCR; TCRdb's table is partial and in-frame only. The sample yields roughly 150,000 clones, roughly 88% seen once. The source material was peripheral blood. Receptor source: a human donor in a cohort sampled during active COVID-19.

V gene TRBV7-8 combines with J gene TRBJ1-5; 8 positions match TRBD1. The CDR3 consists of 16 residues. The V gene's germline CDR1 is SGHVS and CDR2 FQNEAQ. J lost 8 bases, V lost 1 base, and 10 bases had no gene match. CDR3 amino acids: CASSLEVLTGVEPQHF. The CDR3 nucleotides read TGTGCCAGCAGCTTAGAGGTCTTGACAGGGGTTGAGCCCCAGCATTTT.

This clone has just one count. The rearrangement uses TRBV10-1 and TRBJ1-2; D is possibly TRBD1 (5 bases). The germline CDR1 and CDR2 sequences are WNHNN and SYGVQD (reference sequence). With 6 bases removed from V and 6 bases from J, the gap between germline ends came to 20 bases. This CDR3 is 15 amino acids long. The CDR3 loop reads CASSRTNSDRNGYTF. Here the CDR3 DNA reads TGCGCCAGCAGCCGAACCAATTCCGACAGAAATGGCTACACCTTC.

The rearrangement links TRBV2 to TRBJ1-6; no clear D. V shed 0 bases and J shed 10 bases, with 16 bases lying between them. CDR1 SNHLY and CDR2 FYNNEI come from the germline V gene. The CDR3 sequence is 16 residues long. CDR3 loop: CASSEAGPRAGSPLHF. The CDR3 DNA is TGTGCCAGCAGTGAAGCCGGGCCGAGGGCGGGCTCACCCCTCCACTTT.

CDR3 sequence (DNA): TGCGCCAGCAGCCAAGATCCCCCGGGGGTCAACACCGGGGAGCTGTTTTTT. Its protein is CASSQDPPGVNTGELFF. The chain has TRBV4-3 and TRBJ2-2, with a possible D match to TRBD2 (6 bases). V was trimmed by 0 bases and J by 2 bases, leaving 13 bases between them. The CDR3 contains 17 residues. Germline loops: CDR1 LGHNA, CDR2 YSLEER.

The CDR3 reads CSAEGRLYGGYTF. The CDR3, as DNA: TGCAGCGCCGAAGGCAGGCTATATGGTGGCTACACCTTC. The chain joins TRBV29-1 to TRBJ1-2; D unresolved. Germline V gene sequence: CDR1 SQVTM, CDR2 ANQGSEA. This CDR3 has 13 residues. V lost 7 bases to trimming and J lost 7 bases, with 19 bases between them.

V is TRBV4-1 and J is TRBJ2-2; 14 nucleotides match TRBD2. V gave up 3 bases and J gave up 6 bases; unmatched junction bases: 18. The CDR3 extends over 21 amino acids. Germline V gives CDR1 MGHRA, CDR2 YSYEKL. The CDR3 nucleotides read TGCGCCAGCAGCCACGCCGCCGGGACTCATGGGACTAGCGGGGGACCCGGGGAGCTGTTTTTT. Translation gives CASSHAAGTHGTSGGPGELFF.

The CDR3 loop reads CASSLTTNVGSYNEQFF. The CDR3 region has the DNA TGTGCCAGCAGCTTAACGACGAACGTCGGGTCCTACAATGAGCAGTTCTTC. This chain links TRBV7-3 with TRBJ2-1; D uncertain. The CDR3 is made up of 17 amino acids. Germline V CDR1 and CDR2: SGHTA, FQGTGA. The V end lost 0 bases, the J end lost 1 base, and 13 bases lay between the germline ends.

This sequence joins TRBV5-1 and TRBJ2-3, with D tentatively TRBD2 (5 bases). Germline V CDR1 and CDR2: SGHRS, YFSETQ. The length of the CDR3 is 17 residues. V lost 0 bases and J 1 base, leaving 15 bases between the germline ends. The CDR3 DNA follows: TGCGCCAGCAGCTTGGAGCCCCACCGGGGTGGCACAGATACGCAGTATTTT. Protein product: CASSLEPHRGGTDTQYF.

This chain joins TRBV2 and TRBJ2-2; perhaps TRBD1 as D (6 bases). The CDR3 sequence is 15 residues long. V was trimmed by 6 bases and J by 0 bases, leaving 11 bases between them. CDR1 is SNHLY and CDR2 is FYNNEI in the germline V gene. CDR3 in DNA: TGTGCCAGCAGATACAGGGAAGCGAACACCGGGGAGCTGTTTTTT. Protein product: CASRYREANTGELFF.

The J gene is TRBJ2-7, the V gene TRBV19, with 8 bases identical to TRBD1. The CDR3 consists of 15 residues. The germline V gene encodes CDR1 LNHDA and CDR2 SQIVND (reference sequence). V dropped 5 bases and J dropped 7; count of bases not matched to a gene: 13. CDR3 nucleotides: TGTGCCAGTAGTTCTTCCGGGACAGGAACCTTGGAGCAGTACTTC. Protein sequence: CASSSSGTGTLEQYF.

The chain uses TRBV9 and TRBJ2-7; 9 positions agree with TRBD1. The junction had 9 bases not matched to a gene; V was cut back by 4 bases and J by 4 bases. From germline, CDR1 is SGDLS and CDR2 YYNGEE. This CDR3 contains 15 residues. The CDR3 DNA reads TGTGCCAGCAGCAATCGTCCGGGACAGGGTTACGAGCAGTACTTC. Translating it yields CASSNRPGQGYEQYF.

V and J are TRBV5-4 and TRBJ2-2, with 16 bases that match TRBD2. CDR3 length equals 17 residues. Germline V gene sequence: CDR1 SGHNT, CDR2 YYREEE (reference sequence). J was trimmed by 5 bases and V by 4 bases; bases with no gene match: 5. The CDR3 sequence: CASSLPGLAGGTGELFF. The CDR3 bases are TGTGCCAGCAGCCTTCCGGGACTAGCGGGGGGGACCGGGGAGCTGTTTTTT.

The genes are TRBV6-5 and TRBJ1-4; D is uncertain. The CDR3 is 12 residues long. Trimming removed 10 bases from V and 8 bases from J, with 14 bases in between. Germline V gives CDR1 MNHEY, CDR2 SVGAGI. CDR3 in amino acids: CATQTLTEKLFF. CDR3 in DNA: TGTGCCACCCAAACCCTGACAGAAAAACTGTTTTTT.

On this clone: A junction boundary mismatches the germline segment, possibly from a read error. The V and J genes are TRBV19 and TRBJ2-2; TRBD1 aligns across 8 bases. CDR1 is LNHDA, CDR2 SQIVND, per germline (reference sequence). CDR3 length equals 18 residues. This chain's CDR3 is CASTLEGGYRGNAGELFF. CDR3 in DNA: TGTGCCAGTACCCTCGAGGGCGGATACAGGGGGAACGCCGGGGAGCTGTTTTTT.

Written as DNA, the CDR3 is TGCGCCAGCAGCTTGGGATCCGGGACAGGGGATGAAAAACTGTTTTTT. Its protein is CASSLGSGTGDEKLFF. This chain connects TRBV5-1 to TRBJ1-4; TRBD1 aligns across 10 bases. This CDR3 spans 16 amino acids. V trimming: 0 bases; J trimming: 6 bases; junction bases outside the gene matches: 5. Germline CDR1 SGHRS, CDR2 YFSETQ.

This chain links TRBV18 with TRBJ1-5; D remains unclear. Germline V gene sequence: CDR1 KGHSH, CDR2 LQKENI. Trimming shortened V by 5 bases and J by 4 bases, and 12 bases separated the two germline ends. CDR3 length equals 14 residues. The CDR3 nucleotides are TGTGCCAGCTCAAGCGGAATCGAGAATCAGCCCCAGCATTTT. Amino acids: CASSSGIENQPQHF.

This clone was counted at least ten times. The CDR3 protein is CASSPAGSPYEQYF. The CDR3 coding sequence is TGCGCCAGCAGCCCAGCGGGATCTCCTTACGAGCAGTACTTC. V usage is TRBV4-1 and J usage is TRBJ2-7, with 7 positions matching TRBD2. Germline V gene sequence: CDR1 MGHRA, CDR2 YSYEKL. After removal of 4 bases from V and 4 bases from J, the junction contained 7 bases not matched to a gene. The CDR3 runs 14 residues.

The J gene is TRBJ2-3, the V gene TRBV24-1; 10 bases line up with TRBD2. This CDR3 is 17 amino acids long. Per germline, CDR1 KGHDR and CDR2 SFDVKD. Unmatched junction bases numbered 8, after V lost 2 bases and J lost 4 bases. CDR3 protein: CATSDWASGGGPDTQYF. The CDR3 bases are TGTGCCACCAGTGATTGGGCTAGCGGGGGAGGTCCAGATACGCAGTATTTT.

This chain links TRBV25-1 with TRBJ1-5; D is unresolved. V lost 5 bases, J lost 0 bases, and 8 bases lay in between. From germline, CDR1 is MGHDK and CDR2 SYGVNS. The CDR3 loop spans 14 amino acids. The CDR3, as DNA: TGTGCCAGCAGTTCTGGGAGTAGCAATCAGCCCCAGCATTTT. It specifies CASSSGSSNQPQHF.

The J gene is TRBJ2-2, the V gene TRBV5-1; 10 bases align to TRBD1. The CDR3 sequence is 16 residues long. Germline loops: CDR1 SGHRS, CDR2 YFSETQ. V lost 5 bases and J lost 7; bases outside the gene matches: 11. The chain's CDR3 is CASRPRDRGGDGELFF. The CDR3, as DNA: TGCGCCAGCAGGCCGCGGGACAGGGGTGGAGACGGGGAGCTGTTTTTT.

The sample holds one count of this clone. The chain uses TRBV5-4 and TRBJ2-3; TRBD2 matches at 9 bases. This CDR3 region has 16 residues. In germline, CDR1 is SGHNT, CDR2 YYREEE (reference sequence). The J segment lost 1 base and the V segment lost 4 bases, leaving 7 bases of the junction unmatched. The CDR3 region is CASSAVLAGGTDTQYF. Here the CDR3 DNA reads TGTGCCAGCAGCGCCGTCTTAGCGGGGGGCACAGATACGCAGTATTTT.

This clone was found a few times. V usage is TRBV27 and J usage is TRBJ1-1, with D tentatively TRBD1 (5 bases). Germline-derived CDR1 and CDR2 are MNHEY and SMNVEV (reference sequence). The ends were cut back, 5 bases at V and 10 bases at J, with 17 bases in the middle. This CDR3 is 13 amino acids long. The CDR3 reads CASSALWAGGAFF. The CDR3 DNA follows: TGTGCCAGCAGTGCCCTTTGGGCCGGGGGAGCTTTCTTT.